The 11 T cell receptor beta chains below all came from one sample that was sequenced in a study of blood T cell repertoires in COVID-19 (dated by TCRdb to about 2020). The library came from the immunoSEQ multiplex PCR assay. TCRdb retrieved this table from immuneACCESS and kept in-frame rearrangements only. Not all clones are present; in checked studies, unresolved V genes account for under half, and no reason is known for the remainder. Across this sample there are around 700,000 clones, with more than 80% seen only once. The ten largest clones represent roughly 0.25% of the sample. The material sequenced was peripheral blood. These receptor sequences come from a woman between 18 and 29 years old with acute or convalescent COVID-19.

In its sample, this clone was seen once. V is TRBV2 and J is TRBJ1-6; 7 bases fit TRBD1. V shed 9 bases, J shed 5 bases, and the junction held 13 bases outside the gene matches. The length of the CDR3 is 16 residues. Per the germline V gene, CDR1 is SNHLY and CDR2 is FYNNEI. The CDR3 loop is CASTLQGQRNNSPLHF. CDR3 in DNA: TGTGCCAGTACTTTGCAGGGACAGCGAAATAATTCACCCCTCCACTTT.

J is TRBJ2-5 and V is TRBV6-6; a weak D match, TRBD2 (5 bases). Trimming took 6 bases from V and 2 from J, leaving 13 bases between them. CDR3 size: 14 residues. CDR1 and CDR2 from the germline V gene are MNHNY and SVGAGI (reference sequence). CDR3 DNA: TGTGCCAGCAGCCCGAGAGGGTGGCAAGAGACCCAGTACTTC. It yields the protein CASSPRGWQETQYF.

The chain is built from TRBV7-6 and TRBJ1-1, with TRBD1 identical over 10 bases. The CDR3 loop spans 15 amino acids. CDR1 SGHVS and CDR2 FNYEAQ come from the germline V gene. Trimming at V came to 5 bases and at J to 3 bases, leaving 6 bases not matched to a gene. CDR3 residues: CASSNPGTGDTEAFF. CDR3 nucleotides: TGTGCCAGCAGCAATCCTGGGACAGGGGACACTGAAGCTTTCTTT. The full variable domain, rest sourced from reference TRBV7-6 and TRBJ1-1, is GAGVSQSPRYKVTKRGQDVALRCDPISGHVSLYWYRQALGQGPEFLTYFNYEAQQDKSGLPNDRFSAERPEGSISTLTIQRTEQRDSAMYRCASSNPGTGDTEAFFGQGTRLTVV.

This clone was found once. This chain links TRBV4-2 with TRBJ1-1; 7 bases fit TRBD1. The CDR3 runs to 14 residues. V shed 4 bases, J shed 1 base, and the junction held 3 bases outside the gene matches. The germline V gene has CDR1 LGHNA and CDR2 YNFKEQ. The CDR3 spells CASSLGQSNTEAFF. The CDR3 DNA is TGTGCCAGCAGCCTGGGACAGTCGAACACTGAAGCTTTCTTT.

This chain joins TRBV18 and TRBJ2-7; 8 nucleotides align to TRBD2. Germline V gene sequence: CDR1 KGHSH, CDR2 LQKENI. The CDR3 length is 14 residues. Trimming cost V 3 bases and J 1 base; bases outside gene matches: 2. The CDR3 DNA follows: TGTGCCAGCTCACCCGGGAGGGGGTCCTACGAGCAGTACTTC. It encodes CASSPGRGSYEQYF.

V usage is TRBV6-5 and J usage is TRBJ2-7; 11 nucleotides agree with TRBD1. Germline CDR1 is MNHEY and CDR2 is SVGAGI. V dropped 6 bases and J dropped 3; count of bases not matched to a gene: 4. This CDR3 has 14 amino acids. In DNA, the CDR3 is TGTGCCAGCAGGACCGGGACAGGGGGCTACGAGCAGTACTTC. Translation: CASRTGTGGYEQYF.

V is TRBV9 and J is TRBJ2-7; 8 bases are shared with TRBD1. The CDR3 consists of 15 residues. V was clipped by 3 bases and J by 3 bases; unmatched bases: 8. Germline V lookup: CDR1 SGDLS, CDR2 YYNGEE. CDR3 protein: CASSAEDRDDYEQYF. DNA of the CDR3: TGTGCCAGCAGCGCGGAGGACAGGGACGACTACGAGCAGTACTTC. The full variable domain, with the rest looked up from reference TRBV9 and TRBJ2-7, is DSGVTQTPKHLITATGQRVTLRCSPRSGDLSVYWYQQSLDQGLQFLIQYYNGEERAKGNILERFSAQQFPDLHSELNLSSLELGDSALYFCASSAEDRDDYEQYFGPGTRLTVT.

This chain's CDR3 is CASSREVGDRVRTF. The CDR3 DNA reads as TGCGCCAGCAGCCGAGAGGTGGGCGACAGGGTTCGTACCTTC. The chain links TRBV4-3 to TRBJ1-2; TRBD1 aligns across 7 bases. Germline-derived CDR1 and CDR2 are LGHNA and YSLEER. V shed 4 bases and J 14 bases; nucleotides not matched to a gene: 16. This CDR3 has 14 residues.

J is TRBJ1-2 and V is TRBV5-6; 7 nucleotides line up with TRBD1. V lost 5 bases and J lost 5; bases outside the gene matches: 6. The germline CDR1 and CDR2 sequences are SGHDT and YYEEEE. The CDR3 is made up of 13 amino acids. CDR3 sequence reads: CASSQGVGYGYTF. CDR3 nucleotide sequence: TGTGCCAGCAGTCAGGGGGTGGGTTATGGCTACACCTTC.

This clone was seen a few times. The rearrangement joins TRBV7-9 to TRBJ1-1, with D possibly being TRBD1 (6 bases). The CDR3 is made up of 14 amino acids. The germline V and J ends were trimmed by 4 bases and 4 bases, with 13 bases remaining between them. The V gene's germline CDR1 is SEHNR and CDR2 FQNEAQ (reference sequence). CDR3 amino acids: CASSWGRTSTEAFF. As DNA, the CDR3 is TGTGCCAGCAGCTGGGGGCGAACGAGCACTGAAGCTTTCTTT.

V gene TRBV5-1 combines with J gene TRBJ1-3; 9 nucleotides agree with TRBD1. Per the germline V gene, CDR1 is SGHRS and CDR2 is YFSETQ. V lost 2 bases and J lost 2; bases outside the gene matches: 2. The CDR3 consists of 15 residues. The CDR3 loop reads CASSFTGGAGNTIYF. The CDR3 region has the DNA TGCGCCAGCAGCTTCACAGGGGGCGCTGGAAACACCATATATTTT.